This TCR beta chain was identified in a study of cytomegalovirus exposure and HLA in healthy donors. With 60 Vbeta and 13 Jbeta primers, the PCR was carried out. Generated by immunoSEQ multiplex PCR, the TCRdb table keeps only in-frame clones and is missing some. The table records fewer than 200,000 clones, about 80% of them present only once. The specimen was PBMCs. The sequence was obtained from a man aged 60 to 69 in good health and CMV-seronegative.

For the CDR3, the DNA is TGCGCCAGCAGTCAATCGGGGGGGGACAAAAACATTCAGTACTTC. Translating it yields CASSQSGGDKNIQYF. J is TRBJ2-4 and V is TRBV23-1; 7 bases are a match to TRBD2. TRBV23-1 is reported as an ORF; its role is uncertain. The CDR3 runs 15 residues. J was trimmed by 3 bases and V by 0 bases; bases with no gene match: 2.